This passage covers 29 T cell receptor beta chains from one sample sequenced in a study of memory CD4+ T cells and cytomegalovirus serostatus. Profiled with immunoSEQ multiplex PCR; TCRdb holds only in-frame clones, not every one. The sample contains about 54,000 clones, around 80% of which appear only once. The sort gate was single viable CD3+CD4+CD8-CD45RO+ cells for memory CD4+ T cells. The sequencing sample was made of memory CD4+ T cells from blood. The receptors here all came from an adult in good health and CMV-seronegative.

This chain uses TRBV4-3 with TRBJ2-1; TRBD2 matches at 9 bases. Unmatched junction bases numbered 9, after V lost 3 bases and J lost 9 bases. The CDR3 extends over 15 amino acids. Per the germline V gene, CDR1 is LGHNA and CDR2 is YSLEER. Here the CDR3 reads CASSQETSGYTEQFF. For the CDR3, the DNA is TGCGCCAGCAGCCAGGAGACTAGCGGTTATACTGAGCAGTTCTTC.

This clone was seen once. CDR3: CASSEPGQSSYNEQFF. The DNA of the CDR3 is TGTGCCAGCAGCGAACCGGGACAATCATCCTACAATGAGCAGTTCTTC. J is TRBJ2-1 and V is TRBV5-6; D is possibly TRBD1 (6 bases). Germline values: CDR1 SGHDT, CDR2 YYEEEE. V lost 4 bases and J 1 base, leaving 15 bases between the germline ends. The CDR3 has 16 amino acids.

The CDR3, as DNA: TGTGCCACCAGCGGAGGACTGCCTCGTGACACTGAAGCTTTCTTT. Its translation is CATSGGLPRDTEAFF. The chain combines TRBV15 with TRBJ1-1, with unresolved D. The ends were cut back, 5 bases at V and 3 bases at J, with 16 bases in the middle. Germline V CDR1 and CDR2: LNHNV, YYDKDF (reference sequence). The CDR3 extends over 15 amino acids.

V is TRBV20-1 and J is TRBJ1-4; D is unclear. Germline CDR1 DFQATT, CDR2 SNEGSKA (reference sequence). This CDR3 is built from 11 residues. V shed 5 bases and J shed 5 bases, with 6 bases lying between them. CDR3: CSAYVNEKLFF. DNA for the CDR3: TGCAGTGCTTACGTAAATGAAAAACTGTTTTTT.

The chain joins TRBV7-9 to TRBJ1-4; D is possibly TRBD1 (6 bases). Germline V gene data show CDR1 as SEHNR and CDR2 as FQNEAQ (reference sequence). The length of the CDR3 is 14 residues. V was cut by 5 bases and J by 7 bases, with 14 bases left in between. The CDR3 DNA sequence: TGTGCCAGCAGCCCGATGGGGGCTCGTGAAAAACTGTTTTTT. Its translation: CASSPMGAREKLFF.

The genes are TRBV7-8 and TRBJ2-7; 12 nucleotides line up with TRBD2. V lost 5 bases, J lost 9 bases, and 17 bases stayed unmatched. Germline loops: CDR1 SGHVS, CDR2 FQNEAQ. This CDR3 contains 17 residues. CDR3 residues: CASSLTFGLAGSPRQYF. CDR3 coding DNA: TGTGCCAGCAGCCTTACCTTCGGACTAGCGGGGTCCCCTAGGCAGTACTTC.

This chain connects TRBV6-1 to TRBJ2-5; TRBD2 matches 7 bases. The CDR3 spans 14 residues. V dropped 7 bases and J dropped 7; count of bases not matched to a gene: 12. Germline-derived CDR1 and CDR2 are MNHNS and SASEGT. CDR3 nucleotides: TGTGCCAGCACCCAAGTGTCTGGCGGGGGGACCCAGTACTTC. Protein product: CASTQVSGGGTQYF.

The chain links TRBV11-2 to TRBJ1-3; D gene uncertain. Germline CDR1 SGHAT, CDR2 FQNNGV. Trimming removed 4 bases at V and 0 bases at J, with 10 bases between. This CDR3 spans 15 amino acids. CDR3 DNA sequence: TGTGCCAGCAGCTCCAGCGGCCACTCTGGAAACACCATATATTTT. Its protein is CASSSSGHSGNTIYF.

This chain joins TRBV28 and TRBJ1-6; TRBD1 might be the D (5 bases). Germline-derived CDR1 and CDR2 are MDHEN and SYDVKM. The CDR3 length is 13 residues. Trimming removed 11 bases at V and 0 bases at J, with 8 bases between. The CDR3 reads CAAGSSYNSPLHF. Written as DNA, the CDR3 is TGTGCCGCAGGGAGCTCCTATAATTCACCCCTCCACTTT. The full variable domain, rest sourced from reference TRBV28 and TRBJ1-6, is DVKVTQSSRYLVKRTGEKVFLECVQDMDHENMFWYRQDPGLGLRLIYFSYDVKMKEKGDIPEGYSVSREKKERFSLILESASTNQTSMYLCAAGSSYNSPLHFGNGTRLTVT.

V usage is TRBV5-6 and J usage is TRBJ2-7; D gene uncertain. Germline CDR1 SGHDT, CDR2 YYEEEE. This CDR3 is 11 amino acids long. V was cut by 4 bases and J by 3 bases, with 5 bases left in between. DNA for the CDR3: TGTGCCAGCAGCACCGACTACGAGCAGTACTTC. Protein: CASSTDYEQYF.

The chain has TRBV5-1 and TRBJ1-3; tentatively, D is TRBD1 (5 bases). The length of the CDR3 is 13 residues. Germline loops: CDR1 SGHRS, CDR2 YFSETQ. V lost 4 bases to trimming and J lost 3 bases, with 8 bases between them. CDR3 in DNA: TGCGCCAGCAGCCTGGGGGGTGGAAACACCATATATTTT. This encodes CASSLGGGNTIYF.

In its sample, this clone was seen a few times. The chain employs TRBV6-1 and TRBJ2-7, with 9 bases lining up with TRBD1. This CDR3 has 13 amino acids. The germline V gene has CDR1 MNHNS and CDR2 SASEGT. V shed 8 bases and J 5 bases; nucleotides not matched to a gene: 7. CDR3 sequence (DNA): TGTGCCAGCTTCCGGGACAGGGTCAACGAGCAGTACTTC. Protein: CASFRDRVNEQYF.

The V and J genes are TRBV19 and TRBJ2-3; perhaps TRBD1 as D (5 bases). Per germline, CDR1 LNHDA and CDR2 SQIVND (reference sequence). The CDR3 length is 13 residues. With 10 bases removed from V and 6 bases from J, the gap between germline ends came to 17 bases. The CDR3 region is CATHYGWGDTQYF. The CDR3 DNA reads TGTGCCACCCATTACGGGTGGGGCGATACGCAGTATTTT.

This clone was seen a few times. DNA for the CDR3: TGTGCCAGCAGGCCACCAGGGCTGAGTGGGGCCAACGTCCTGACTTTC. Translating gives CASRPPGLSGANVLTF. The rearrangement joins TRBV5-5 to TRBJ2-6, with D possibly matching TRBD1 (5 bases). Trimming shortened V by 5 bases and J by 3 bases, and 15 bases separated the two germline ends. This CDR3 comprises 16 residues. Germline V gives CDR1 SGHKS, CDR2 YYEKEE (reference sequence).

On this clone: The junction departs from germline at one end; a sequencing error may be responsible. The chain has TRBV4-3 and TRBJ1-1; tentatively, D is TRBD1 (6 bases). This CDR3 comprises 13 residues. The germline gives CDR1 LGHNA, CDR2 YSLEER. The CDR3 DNA follows: TGCGCCAGCAGCCAACATGGGGGGGCTGACGCTTTCTTT. Translation: CASSQHGGADAFF.

The V gene is TRBV28, the J gene TRBJ1-3, with a tentative D call TRBD1 (6 bases). The CDR3 contains 16 residues. Trimming removed 5 bases at V and 0 bases at J, with 14 bases between. Germline values: CDR1 MDHEN, CDR2 SYDVKM. Here the CDR3 reads CASSPADRYSGNTIYF. CDR3 DNA: TGTGCCAGCAGTCCGGCAGACAGGTACTCTGGAAACACCATATATTTT.

In this sample, this clone turned up once. CDR3 sequence reads: CASSPREANEKLFF. The CDR3 bases are TGTGCCAGCAGCCCACGTGAAGCTAATGAAAAACTGTTTTTT. The chain has TRBV7-9 and TRBJ1-4, with D uncertain. Germline CDR1 and CDR2: SEHNR and FQNEAQ (reference sequence). V was shortened by 5 bases and J by 3 bases, with 10 bases between the two germline ends. The CDR3 has 14 residues.

This chain joins TRBV20-1 and TRBJ2-3, with 8 bases matching TRBD2. CDR1 and CDR2 (germline): DFQATT, SNEGSKA (reference sequence). The CDR3 contains 10 residues. Trimming cost V 6 bases and J 9 bases; bases outside gene matches: 2. The CDR3 DNA is TGCAGTGCCGGACTAGCCACGCAGTATTTT. This encodes CSAGLATQYF.

This sequence joins TRBV19 and TRBJ1-4; 7 nucleotides match TRBD1. The CDR3 loop spans 15 amino acids. From germline, CDR1 is LNHDA and CDR2 SQIVND (reference sequence). Trimming at V came to 4 bases and at J to 0 bases, leaving 2 bases not matched to a gene. The CDR3 is CASSNRGATNEKLFF. The CDR3 nucleotides are TGTGCCAGTAGTAACAGGGGTGCAACTAATGAAAAACTGTTTTTT.

The chain couples TRBV7-2 to TRBJ2-7; 8 positions agree with TRBD1. Germline CDR1 is SGHTA and CDR2 is FQGNSA. The J segment lost 2 bases and the V segment lost 3 bases, leaving 3 bases of the junction unmatched. The CDR3 covers 14 residues. CDR3 nucleotides: TGTGCCAGCAGCTTGACAGGGGCGACCTACGAGCAGTACTTC. This gives the protein CASSLTGATYEQYF.

J is TRBJ1-5 and V is TRBV2, with D tentatively TRBD1 (5 bases). The CDR3 is made up of 13 amino acids. V lost 6 bases and J 7 bases, leaving 13 bases between the germline ends. Germline CDR1 reads SNHLY; CDR2 reads FYNNEI. CDR3 DNA sequence: TGTGCCAGCAGGGGGACCGGGAGCCAGCCCCAGCATTTT. It encodes CASRGTGSQPQHF.

The J gene is TRBJ1-1, the V gene TRBV28; D is ambiguous. From germline, CDR1 is MDHEN and CDR2 SYDVKM. V shed 7 bases and J shed 1 base, with 10 bases lying between them. This CDR3 has 13 residues. This chain's CDR3 is CASKLAGNTEAFF. The CDR3 DNA reads as TGTGCCAGCAAATTAGCGGGGAACACTGAAGCTTTCTTT.

This chain connects TRBV5-1 to TRBJ1-2; D gene unclear. Germline lookup yields CDR1 SGHRS and CDR2 YFSETQ. This CDR3 has 13 residues. The V end lost 0 bases, the J end lost 8 bases, and 11 bases lay between the germline ends. CDR3 in amino acids: CASSLEGRQGYTF. Here the CDR3 DNA reads TGCGCCAGCAGCTTGGAGGGCAGGCAGGGCTACACCTTC.

In this sample, this clone turned up a few times. This rearrangement joins TRBV29-1 to TRBJ1-1; D is unclear. Per germline, CDR1 SQVTM and CDR2 ANQGSEA. V gave up 3 bases and J gave up 4 bases, with 12 bases separating them. The CDR3 contains 13 residues. Written as DNA, the CDR3 is TGCAGCGTTGAGGGCACCATGGGCACTGAAGCTTTCTTT. It is translated as CSVEGTMGTEAFF.

V usage is TRBV30 and J usage is TRBJ2-5, with 10 bases aligning to TRBD2. The V and J ends lost 4 bases and 1 base, in that order; junction bases with no gene match: 27. CDR3 length: 22 residues. Germline values: CDR1 GTSNPN, CDR2 SVGIG (reference sequence). The CDR3 is CAWIRILEKGFRLAGAQETQYF. For the CDR3, the DNA is TGTGCCTGGATAAGGATCCTTGAGAAGGGGTTTCGGCTAGCGGGAGCCCAAGAGACCCAGTACTTC.

The chain is built from TRBV5-1 and TRBJ2-7; TRBD1 might be the D (5 bases). V lost 3 bases to trimming and J lost 3 bases, with 16 bases between them. This CDR3 has 15 amino acids. In germline, CDR1 is SGHRS, CDR2 YFSETQ. CDR3 sequence (DNA): TGCGCCAGCAGCTCTAATCCAGGGATGGGCTACGAGCAGTACTTC. As protein: CASSSNPGMGYEQYF.

The chain uses TRBV6-6 and TRBJ1-4; no firm D call. The ends were cut back, 6 bases at V and 3 bases at J, with 14 bases in the middle. The CDR3 has 15 amino acids. CDR1 MNHNY and CDR2 SVGAGI come from the germline V gene (reference sequence). The CDR3 protein is CASRTGPAANEKLFF. The CDR3 DNA sequence: TGTGCCAGCAGAACCGGGCCCGCCGCTAATGAAAAACTGTTTTTT.

The V gene is TRBV15, the J gene TRBJ1-6; the D gene is possibly TRBD1 (6 bases). V lost 0 bases, J lost 7 bases, and 13 bases lay in between. CDR3 length: 16 amino acids. CDR1 is LNHNV and CDR2 is YYDKDF in the germline V gene (reference sequence). CDR3 sequence reads: CATSRDPTGSNSPLHF. CDR3 sequence (DNA): TGTGCCACCAGCAGAGATCCTACAGGGTCGAATTCACCCCTCCACTTT.

The CDR3 DNA follows: TGTGCCAGCAGTGCACCCGCGATGGGACAGGGGCACTATGGCTACACCTTC. Residues: CASSAPAMGQGHYGYTF. The chain links TRBV6-1 to TRBJ1-2; 10 bases map to TRBD1. The CDR3 is 17 residues long. Germline values: CDR1 MNHNS, CDR2 SASEGT. J lost 3 bases, V lost 4 bases, and 11 bases had no gene match.